Listed here is a single TCR beta chain. This specimen comes from a study of blood T cell repertoires in COVID-19. Study details: COVID-19 samples from acute and convalescent phases originated in the United States, Italy and Spain. Sample material is recorded as cDNA or gDNA derived from T cells, B-cell-depleted T cells, or PBMCs.

Germline V gene sequence: CDR1 SGHTA, CDR2 FQGNSA. Trimming removed 1 base at V and 3 bases at J, with 10 bases between. The CDR3 loop spans 15 amino acids. How the authors handled the data: Quantification of nucleated cells was approximated via reference gene primer amplification. Repertoires were generated with immunoSEQ multiplex PCR, while TCRdb's copy carries only in-frame clones and drops some. V and J calls plus clone size are reproduced from that table; the DNA served to infer D and trimming. This table has tens of thousands of clones, over 65% appearing once. The V call is TRBV7-2, the J call TRBJ1-3; D remains unclear. The sequencing input was peripheral blood. This receptor was obtained from a human donor in a cohort sampled during active COVID-19. CDR3 region: CASSLEGGSGNTIYF. The CDR3 DNA sequence: TGTGCCAGCAGCTTAGAGGGCGGGAGTGGAAACACCATATATTTT.